These 16 T cell receptor beta chains originate from one sample sequenced in a study of long-term antiretroviral therapy in people with HIV. Run at survey level, the immunoSEQ assay was version v3.0. Repertoires were generated with immunoSEQ multiplex PCR, while TCRdb's copy carries only in-frame clones and drops some. This table has about 5,600 clones, about 77% appearing once. The sequenced sample was unsorted PBMCs, obtained 1.8 years before starting antiretroviral therapy. The origin of the receptors is a man aged 35 to 55 with HIV.

The rearrangement links TRBV6-5 to TRBJ1-1, with D perhaps TRBD1 (5 bases). Per germline, CDR1 MNHEY and CDR2 SVGAGI. The CDR3 runs 12 residues. The V end lost 7 bases, the J end lost 9 bases, and 15 bases lay between the germline ends. CDR3 in DNA: TGTGCCAGCATTAACAGGAGTTTCCAAGCTTTCTTT. Translated, it gives CASINRSFQAFF.

In this sample, this clone is medium-sized (0.01 to 0.1%). The V call is TRBV7-2, the J call TRBJ2-1, with 8 positions matching TRBD2. The germline CDR1 and CDR2 sequences are SGHTA and FQGNSA. The CDR3 totals 15 residues. J lost 6 bases, V lost 5 bases, and 9 bases had no gene match. CDR3 loop: CASSPPNSGTNEQFF. The CDR3 DNA reads TGTGCCAGCAGCCCCCCCAATAGCGGGACCAATGAGCAGTTCTTC.

The chain is built from TRBV10-3 and TRBJ2-1, with 8 bases lining up with TRBD1. The germline V gene encodes CDR1 ENHRY and CDR2 SYGVKD. This CDR3 has 14 amino acids. J was trimmed by 3 bases and V by 6 bases; bases with no gene match: 4. The CDR3 protein is CAIRTGENYNEQFF. The CDR3 nucleotides read TGTGCCATCAGGACAGGGGAAAACTACAATGAGCAGTTCTTC.

CDR3 in DNA: TGTGCCAGCAGCCTGTTCCCGCCGTACTATGGCTACACCTTC. It codes for CASSLFPPYYGYTF. V usage is TRBV11-2 and J usage is TRBJ1-2; D not resolved. Germline values: CDR1 SGHAT, CDR2 FQNNGV. The CDR3 consists of 14 residues. With 5 bases removed from V and 3 bases from J, the gap between germline ends came to 13 bases.

This clone turned up a few times. This sequence joins TRBV25-1 and TRBJ2-3, with TRBD1 identical over 7 bases. After removal of 1 base from V and 1 base from J, the junction contained 2 bases not matched to a gene. The V gene's germline CDR1 is MGHDK and CDR2 SYGVNS. The CDR3 sequence is 15 residues long. This CDR3 is CASSEFQGGTDTQYF. CDR3 sequence (DNA): TGTGCCAGCAGTGAATTTCAGGGGGGCACAGATACGCAGTATTTT.

Only one count was recorded for this clone. The chain couples TRBV19 to TRBJ2-7; weak D call: TRBD1 (6 bases). Germline values: CDR1 LNHDA, CDR2 SQIVND (reference sequence). V was shortened by 3 bases and J by 7 bases, with 10 bases between the two germline ends. CDR3 size: 12 residues. CDR3 sequence (DNA): TGTGCCAGTAGTATGGGGGCTGGGGAGCAGTACTTC. It translates to CASSMGAGEQYF.

In this sample, this clone turned up once. This chain links TRBV7-9 with TRBJ1-5; D uncertain. The CDR3 has 16 amino acids. Germline CDR1 is SEHNR and CDR2 is FQNEAQ (reference sequence). With 5 bases removed from V and 1 base from J, the gap between germline ends came to 15 bases. The CDR3 spells CASSRSGGGSNQPQHF. Written as DNA, the CDR3 is TGTGCCAGCAGCCGCTCCGGCGGAGGGAGCAATCAGCCCCAGCATTTT. Complete variable domain (other parts from reference TRBV7-9 and TRBJ1-5): DTGVSQNPRHKITKRGQNVTFRCDPISEHNRLYWYRQTLGQGPEFLTYFQNEAQLEKSRLLSDRFSAERPKGSFSTLEIQRTEQGDSAMYLCASSRSGGGSNQPQHFGDGTRLSIL.

The V gene is TRBV28, the J gene TRBJ1-1; D is possibly TRBD1 (6 bases). Germline V gives CDR1 MDHEN, CDR2 SYDVKM. The CDR3 totals 14 residues. The CDR3 DNA sequence: TGTGGGAAGGGGGACGAACCTATGAACACTGAAGCTTTCTTT. Translation: CGKGDEPMNTEAFF.

The chain has TRBV5-6 and TRBJ1-3; D is uncertain. The V end lost 1 base, the J end lost 2 bases, and 7 bases lay between the germline ends. CDR1 and CDR2 (germline): SGHDT, YYEEEE. This CDR3 is 14 amino acids long. DNA for the CDR3: TGTGCCAGCAGCTTGCGGACGGCTGGAAACACCATATATTTT. Translating gives CASSLRTAGNTIYF.

This clone was found a few times. This chain joins TRBV29-1 and TRBJ2-7; 10 bases align to TRBD2. With 4 bases clipped from V and 4 bases from J, the junction kept 10 bases outside the gene matches. This CDR3 contains 15 residues. CDR1 SQVTM and CDR2 ANQGSEA come from the germline V gene. CDR3 amino acids: CSVVLSGRIIYEQYF. In DNA form, the CDR3 reads TGCAGCGTTGTACTTAGCGGGAGGATAATATACGAGCAGTACTTC.

The chain is built from TRBV9 and TRBJ2-7; D gene ambiguous. V was trimmed by 0 bases and J by 2 bases, leaving 9 bases between them. Germline CDR1 is SGDLS and CDR2 is YYNGEE. The CDR3 has 14 amino acids. The CDR3 loop is CASSVVDDTYEQYF. For the CDR3, the DNA is TGTGCCAGCAGCGTAGTTGACGACACCTACGAGCAGTACTTC. Complete variable domain (other parts from reference TRBV9 and TRBJ2-7): DSGVTQTPKHLITATGQRVTLRCSPRSGDLSVYWYQQSLDQGLQFLIQYYNGEERAKGNILERFSAQQFPDLHSELNLSSLELGDSALYFCASSVVDDTYEQYFGPGTRLTVT.

V and J are TRBV27 and TRBJ2-7; tentatively, D is TRBD1 (6 bases). The CDR3 loop spans 13 amino acids. Trimming took 5 bases from V and 4 from J, leaving 12 bases between them. Germline CDR1 reads MNHEY; CDR2 reads SMNVEV (reference sequence). Here the CDR3 reads CASSLGGRYEQYF. In DNA form, the CDR3 reads TGTGCCAGCAGTCTAGGGGGACGGTACGAGCAGTACTTC.

This clone came up a few times. This rearrangement joins TRBV9 to TRBJ1-2, with 7 bases matching TRBD1. The CDR3 sequence is 14 residues long. Germline V gene sequence: CDR1 SGDLS, CDR2 YYNGEE. V was clipped by 3 bases and J by 0 bases; unmatched bases: 2. In DNA, the CDR3 is TGTGCCAGCAGCGCCGGGACAGCTAACTATGGCTACACCTTC. Its translation: CASSAGTANYGYTF.

The chain is built from TRBV7-8 and TRBJ2-5; a weak D match, TRBD2 (5 bases). This CDR3 is built from 13 residues. Trimming stripped 5 bases from V and 2 bases from J, with 9 bases between. Germline V gives CDR1 SGHVS, CDR2 FQNEAQ. CDR3 sequence reads: CASSPTTQETQYF. The CDR3 nucleotides read TGTGCCAGCAGCCCGACTACACAAGAGACCCAGTACTTC.

This chain joins TRBV5-1 and TRBJ2-5; 12 nucleotides agree with TRBD2. Germline V gene data show CDR1 as SGHRS and CDR2 as YFSETQ. The ends lost 3 bases at V and 5 bases at J; junction bases unmatched: 5. The CDR3 contains 15 residues. Here the CDR3 DNA reads TGCGCCAGCAGCTCAAGGACTAGCGGGATGGAGACCCAGTACTTC. It is translated as CASSSRTSGMETQYF.

In its sample, this clone was seen a few times. The genes are TRBV9 and TRBJ2-2; no definite D call. The length of the CDR3 is 21 residues. The germline V and J ends were trimmed by 0 bases and 3 bases, with 27 bases remaining between them. Germline CDR1 and CDR2: SGDLS and YYNGEE. CDR3 loop: CASSVDHSGDWMSPHTGELFF. In nucleotides, the CDR3 is TGTGCCAGCAGCGTAGACCACTCCGGTGACTGGATGTCCCCCCACACCGGGGAGCTGTTTTTT.